The 10 T cell receptor beta chains presented below share a single source sample, sequenced in a study of tumor-infiltrating lymphocytes in primary liver carcinoma. Blood RNA came from unsorted whole blood; germline DNA was also extracted. Making TCR beta cDNA involved around 520 ng total RNA and a constant-region primer. Each TCR beta library was derived from three nested multiplex PCR rounds that employed slightly modified ARM-PCR. It was with TRBV1-TRBV30 forward primers and a C-beta reverse primer that the first two PCR rounds were run, at approximately 9 cycles each. In TCRdb, the multiplex PCR reads were re-called with MiXCR into one record per CDR3 protein. This table has 150,000 to 200,000 distinct CDR3 sequences, over 45% appearing once. The specimen was peripheral blood. The receptors come from a man aged 35 to 55 with primary liver carcinoma and hepatitis B virus infection.

The V and J genes are TRBV29-1 and TRBJ2-7; 10 nucleotides align to TRBD1. Germline CDR1 and CDR2: SQVTM and ANQGSEA. Trimming cost V 8 bases and J 3 bases; bases outside gene matches: 13. The CDR3 sequence is 15 residues long. The CDR3 coding sequence is TGCAGCTTTAAAGAAGAAGGACAGGGGGTCTACGAGCAGTACTTC. It specifies CSFKEEGQGVYEQYF.

On this clonotype: An end of the junction does not agree with germline; a read error may underlie this. V gene TRBV11-2 combines with J gene TRBJ2-5; D uncertain. The CDR3 has 15 amino acids. In germline, CDR1 is SGHAT, CDR2 FQNNGV. The CDR3 sequence: CVSSIERAREETEYF. For the CDR3, the DNA is TGTGTCAGCAGTATAGAAAGGGCTAGAGAAGAGACCGAGTACTTC. The full variable domain, its missing parts supplied by reference TRBV11-2 and TRBJ2-5, is EAGVAQSPRYKIIEKRQSVAFWCNPISGHATLYWYQQILGQGPKLLIQFQNNGVVDDSQLPKDRFSAERLKGVDSTLKIQPAKLEDSAVYLCVSSIERAREETEYFGPGTRLLVL.

Only a few counts were recorded for this clonotype. One base away lies a much larger clone, so this may be a sequencing read error. This chain joins TRBV11-2 and TRBJ2-5, with D perhaps matching TRBD2 (6 bases). The length of the CDR3 is 15 residues. The germline V gene encodes CDR1 SGHAT and CDR2 FQNNGV. The CDR3 loop is CTSSHGLSGEETQYF. CDR3 in DNA: TGTACCAGCAGCCACGGGCTCTCGGGGGAGGAGACCCAGTACTTC.

Remarks on this clonotype: A read error may explain this, as a much larger clone is one base away. This chain links TRBV4-1 with TRBJ2-1; 10 bases are shared with TRBD2. V was clipped by 5 bases and J by 10 bases; unmatched bases: 14. Germline CDR1 reads MGHRA; CDR2 reads YSYEKL. The CDR3 spans 16 residues. The CDR3 nucleotides read TGCGCCAGCAGCGGCCGACTAGCGGGCAGGGTGGTGGAGCAGTTCTTC. Its translation is CASSGRLAGRVVEQFF.

Of note for this clonotype: Sequence at one end of the junction differs from germline and may be a read error. The genes are TRBV11-2 and TRBJ2-7; no definite D call. This CDR3 region has 12 residues. Per the germline V gene, CDR1 is SGHAT and CDR2 is FQNNGV. The CDR3 protein is CASGLGSYEQYF. The CDR3 bases are TGTGCCAGCGGCTTAGGATCCTACGAACAGTACTTC.

Remarks on this clonotype: The junction does not match germline at one end; this may be a read error. The chain joins TRBV11-2 to TRBJ2-3; D unresolved. This CDR3 has 12 residues. Germline CDR1 reads SGHAT; CDR2 reads FQNNGV. CDR3 DNA sequence: TGTGCCAACAGCCCATCCCCAGATACGCAGTATTTT. Protein sequence: CANSPSPDTQYF. Combining the CDR3 with reference TRBV11-2 and TRBJ2-3 gives the whole variable domain EAGVAQSPRYKIIEKRQSVAFWCNPISGHATLYWYQQILGQGPKLLIQFQNNGVVDDSQLPKDRFSAERLKGVDSTLKIQPAKLEDSAVYLCANSPSPDTQYFGPGTRLTVL.

CDR3 loop: CASSWTENTEAFF. Written as DNA, the CDR3 is TGTGCCAGCAGCTGGACGGAGAACACTGAAGCTTTCTTT. The chain combines TRBV6-1 with TRBJ1-1; D remains ambiguous. V was cut by 6 bases and J by 1 base, with 9 bases left in between. The CDR3 has 13 amino acids. In germline, CDR1 is MNHNS, CDR2 SASEGT.

V is TRBV6-1 and J is TRBJ1-3; a possible D gene is TRBD1 (6 bases). Trimming cost V 0 bases and J 0 bases, with 6 bases left between them. The CDR3 totals 15 residues. Germline CDR1 is MNHNS and CDR2 is SASEGT. The CDR3 DNA sequence: TGTGCCAGCAGTGAAGCGGGACACTCTGGAAACACCATATATTTT. Its protein product is CASSEAGHSGNTIYF.

This clonotype came up many times. This chain connects TRBV11-2 to TRBJ2-5, with 7 bases matching TRBD2. The germline V gene has CDR1 SGHAT and CDR2 FQNNGV. The V and J ends lost 3 bases and 1 base, in that order; junction bases with no gene match: 8. CDR3 length equals 16 residues. Here the CDR3 reads CASSFPTSTRQETQYF. DNA of the CDR3: TGTGCCAGCAGCTTCCCGACTAGCACCCGCCAAGAGACCCAGTACTTC.

This CDR3 reads CASSHRDRSLEGYTF. The CDR3 DNA sequence: TGTGCCAGCAGCCACCGTGACCGATCTTTAGAAGGCTACACCTTC. This chain links TRBV5-4 with TRBJ1-2; no clear D. CDR1 is SGHNT, CDR2 YYREEE, per germline (reference sequence). The ends were cut back, 4 bases at V and 8 bases at J, with 21 bases in the middle. The CDR3 is 15 amino acids. The complete variable domain, with remaining parts taken from reference TRBV5-4 and TRBJ1-2, reads ETGVTQSPTHLIKTRGQQVTLRCSSQSGHNTVSWYQQALGQGPQFIFQYYREEENGRGNFPPRFSGLQFPNYSSELNVNALELDDSALYLCASSHRDRSLEGYTFGSGTRLTVV.